This T cell receptor beta chain is drawn from a study of T-cell memory formation after mild COVID-19. Study-level findings and limits: Mostly located in CM and EM were contracting CD4+ clones, with contracting CD8+ clones located in EMRA. CD4+ bias marked clones expanding day 15 to 37, unlike balanced contracting clones.

On this clonotype: The antigen is unknown.

cDNA libraries for TCR alpha and TCR beta, carrying sample barcodes and UMIs, came from 5'RACE with constant-segment primers. Via MiXCR, TCRdb re-called the 5' RACE reads, giving one row per CDR3 protein. This sample carries 150,000 or so distinct CDR3 sequences, 25% to 40% of them seen once, and the ten largest clones take around 12%. Germline-derived CDR1 and CDR2 are DFQATT and SNEGSKA (reference sequence). This CDR3 comprises 15 residues. The trim removed 0 bases at V and 5 bases at J, leaving 8 bases unmatched. Sample: PBMCs or a T cell subset sorted from them (not recorded which). This sequence was found in an adult woman who had mild COVID-19 (a few samples of this study predate the infection). Cell type and time point are not known. This rearrangement joins TRBV20-1 to TRBJ2-3, with 7 bases aligning to TRBD2. CDR3 bases: TGCAGTGCTAGAGATCTGGGCGGGAGTGGAGATACGCAGTATTTT. This codes for CSARDLGGSGDTQYF.